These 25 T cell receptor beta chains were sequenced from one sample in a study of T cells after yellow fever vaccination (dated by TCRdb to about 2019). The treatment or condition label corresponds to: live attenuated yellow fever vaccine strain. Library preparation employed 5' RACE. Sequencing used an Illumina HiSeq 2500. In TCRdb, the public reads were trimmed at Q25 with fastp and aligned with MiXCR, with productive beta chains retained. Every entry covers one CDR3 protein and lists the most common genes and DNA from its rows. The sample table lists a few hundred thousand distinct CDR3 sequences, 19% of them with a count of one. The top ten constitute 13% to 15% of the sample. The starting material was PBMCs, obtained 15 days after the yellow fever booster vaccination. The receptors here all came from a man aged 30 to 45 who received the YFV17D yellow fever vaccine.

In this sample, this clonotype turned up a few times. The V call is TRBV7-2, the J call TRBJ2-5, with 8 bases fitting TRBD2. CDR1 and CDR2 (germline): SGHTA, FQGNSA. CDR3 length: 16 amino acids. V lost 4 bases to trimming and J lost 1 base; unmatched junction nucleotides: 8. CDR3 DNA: TGTGCCAGCAGCTCCCCACCGGGAGGGGCCCAAGAGACCCAGTACTTC. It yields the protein CASSSPPGGAQETQYF.

DNA of the CDR3: TGTGCCAGCACCCCCCGACGAGCAGACACCGGGGAGCTGTTTTTT. This gives the protein CASTPRRADTGELFF. V is TRBV12-3 or TRBV12-4 and J is TRBJ2-2; D gene ambiguous. The CDR3 covers 15 residues. The V end was cut by 7 bases, the J end by 3 bases, with 15 bases between.

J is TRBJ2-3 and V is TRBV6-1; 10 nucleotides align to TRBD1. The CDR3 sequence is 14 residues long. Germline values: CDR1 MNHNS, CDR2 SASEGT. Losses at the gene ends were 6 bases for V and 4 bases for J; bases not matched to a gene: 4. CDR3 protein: CASRPGTGADTQYF. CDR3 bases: TGTGCCAGCAGGCCCGGGACAGGGGCAGATACGCAGTATTTT.

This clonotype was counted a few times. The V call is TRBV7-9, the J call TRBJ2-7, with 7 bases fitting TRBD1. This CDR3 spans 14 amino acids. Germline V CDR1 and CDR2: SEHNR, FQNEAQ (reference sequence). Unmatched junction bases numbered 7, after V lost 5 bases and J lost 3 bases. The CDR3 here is CASSPGTVLYEQYF. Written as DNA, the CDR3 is TGTGCCAGCAGCCCCGGGACAGTTCTCTACGAGCAGTACTTC.

The CDR3 loop is CASSSGPGWRETQYF. The CDR3 nucleotides are TGTGCCAGCAGCTCTGGACCAGGGTGGAGGGAGACCCAGTACTTC. V gene TRBV6-1 combines with J gene TRBJ2-5; either TRBD1 or TRBD2 may fit D (5 bases each). V was pared by 6 bases and J by 5 bases, with 19 bases between. The CDR3 consists of 15 residues. Germline V lookup: CDR1 MNHNS, CDR2 SASEGT.

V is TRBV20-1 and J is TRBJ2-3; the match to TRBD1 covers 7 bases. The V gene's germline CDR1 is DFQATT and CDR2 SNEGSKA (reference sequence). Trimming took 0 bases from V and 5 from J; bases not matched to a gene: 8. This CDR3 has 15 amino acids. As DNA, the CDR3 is TGCAGTGCTAGAGACCAAGGGGGCGGAGGAGATACGCAGTATTTT. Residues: CSARDQGGGGDTQYF.

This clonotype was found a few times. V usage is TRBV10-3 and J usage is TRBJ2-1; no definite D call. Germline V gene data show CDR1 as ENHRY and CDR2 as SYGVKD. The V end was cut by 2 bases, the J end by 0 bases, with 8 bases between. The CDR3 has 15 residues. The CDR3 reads CAISETRGSYNEQFF. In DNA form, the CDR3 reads TGTGCCATCAGTGAGACTCGCGGCTCCTACAATGAGCAGTTCTTC.

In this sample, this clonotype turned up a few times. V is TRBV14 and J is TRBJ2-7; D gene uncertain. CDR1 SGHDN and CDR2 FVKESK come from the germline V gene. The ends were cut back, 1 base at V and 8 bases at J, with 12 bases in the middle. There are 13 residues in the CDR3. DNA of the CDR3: TGTGCCAGCAGCCAAGCGGTAAAGTACCAGCAGTACTTC. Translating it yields CASSQAVKYQQYF.

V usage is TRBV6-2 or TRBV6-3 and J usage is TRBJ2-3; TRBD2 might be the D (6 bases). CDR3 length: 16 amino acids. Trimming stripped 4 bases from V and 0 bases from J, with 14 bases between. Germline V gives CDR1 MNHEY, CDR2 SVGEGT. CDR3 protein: CASSSGSFTSTDTQYF. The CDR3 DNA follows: TGTGCCAGCAGTTCCGGGAGTTTCACTAGCACAGATACGCAGTATTTT.

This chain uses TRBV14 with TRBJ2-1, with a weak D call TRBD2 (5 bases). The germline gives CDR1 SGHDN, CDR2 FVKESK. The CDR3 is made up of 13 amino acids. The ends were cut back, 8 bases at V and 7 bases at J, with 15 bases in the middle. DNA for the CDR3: TGTGCCAGCGGACTCAGGATGGGGAATGAGCAGTTCTTC. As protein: CASGLRMGNEQFF.

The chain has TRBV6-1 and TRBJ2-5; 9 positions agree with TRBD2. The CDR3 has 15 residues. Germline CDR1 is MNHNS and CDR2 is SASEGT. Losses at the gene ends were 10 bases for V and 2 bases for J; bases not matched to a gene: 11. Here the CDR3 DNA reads TGTGCCACGAGGGGAATAGCGGGAGTACAAGAGACCCAGTACTTC. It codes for CATRGIAGVQETQYF.

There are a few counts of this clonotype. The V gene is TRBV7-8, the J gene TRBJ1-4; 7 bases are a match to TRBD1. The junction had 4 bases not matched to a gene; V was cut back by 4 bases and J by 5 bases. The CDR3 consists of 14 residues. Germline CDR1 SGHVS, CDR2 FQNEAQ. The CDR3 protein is CASSWGQTNEKLFF. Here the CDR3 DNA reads TGTGCCAGCAGCTGGGGACAGACCAATGAAAAACTGTTTTTT.

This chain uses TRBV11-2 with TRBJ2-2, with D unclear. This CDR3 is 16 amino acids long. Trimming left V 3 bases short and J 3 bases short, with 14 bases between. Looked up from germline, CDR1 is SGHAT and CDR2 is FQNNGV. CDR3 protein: CASSFMMSSDTGELFF. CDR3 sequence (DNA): TGTGCCAGCAGCTTTATGATGTCCAGTGACACCGGGGAGCTGTTTTTT. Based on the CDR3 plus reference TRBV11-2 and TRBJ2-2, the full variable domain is EAGVAQSPRYKIIEKRQSVAFWCNPISGHATLYWYQQILGQGPKLLIQFQNNGVVDDSQLPKDRFSAERLKGVDSTLKIQPAKLEDSAVYLCASSFMMSSDTGELFFGEGSRLTVL.

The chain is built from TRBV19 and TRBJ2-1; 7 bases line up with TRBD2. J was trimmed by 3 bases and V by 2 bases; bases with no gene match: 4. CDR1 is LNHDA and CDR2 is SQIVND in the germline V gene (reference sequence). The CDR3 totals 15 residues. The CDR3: CASSIPSGVYNEQFF. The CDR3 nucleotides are TGTGCCAGTAGTATACCCAGCGGGGTCTACAATGAGCAGTTCTTC.

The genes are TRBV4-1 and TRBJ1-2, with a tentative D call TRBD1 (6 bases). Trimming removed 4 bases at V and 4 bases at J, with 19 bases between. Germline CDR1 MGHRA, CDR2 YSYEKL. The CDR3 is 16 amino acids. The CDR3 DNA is TGCGCCAGCAGCCCCGGGGCGGGGGGCAGCGGCTATGGCTACACCTTC. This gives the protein CASSPGAGGSGYGYTF.

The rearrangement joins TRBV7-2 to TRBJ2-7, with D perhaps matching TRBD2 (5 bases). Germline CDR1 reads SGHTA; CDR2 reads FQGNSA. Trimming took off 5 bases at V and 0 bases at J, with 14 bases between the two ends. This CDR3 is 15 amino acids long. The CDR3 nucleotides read TGTGCCAGCAGCACCGGACTGGTCAGCTCCTACGAGCAGTACTTC. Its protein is CASSTGLVSSYEQYF.

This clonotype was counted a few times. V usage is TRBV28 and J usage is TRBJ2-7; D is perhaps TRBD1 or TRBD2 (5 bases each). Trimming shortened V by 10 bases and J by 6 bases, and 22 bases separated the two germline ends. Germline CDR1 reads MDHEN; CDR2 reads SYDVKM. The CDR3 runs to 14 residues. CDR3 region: CATTSGPKPIEQYF. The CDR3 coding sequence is TGTGCCACTACCTCGGGACCCAAGCCTATCGAGCAGTACTTC.

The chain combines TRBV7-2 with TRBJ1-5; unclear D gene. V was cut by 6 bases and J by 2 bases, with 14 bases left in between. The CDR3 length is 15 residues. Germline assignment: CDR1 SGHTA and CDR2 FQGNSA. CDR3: CASRRRAGGNQPQHF. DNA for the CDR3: TGTGCCAGCAGACGACGGGCTGGCGGCAATCAGCCCCAGCATTTT.

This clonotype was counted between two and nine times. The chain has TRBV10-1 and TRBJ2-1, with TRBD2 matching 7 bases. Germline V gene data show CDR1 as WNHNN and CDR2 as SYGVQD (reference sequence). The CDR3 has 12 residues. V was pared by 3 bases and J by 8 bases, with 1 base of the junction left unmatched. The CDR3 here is CASSDGGYEQFF. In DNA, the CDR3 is TGCGCCAGCAGTGACGGGGGGTATGAGCAGTTCTTC.

Here the CDR3 reads CASGPPVRNTGELFF. CDR3 sequence (DNA): TGTGCTAGTGGCCCCCCGGTCAGGAACACCGGGGAGCTGTTTTTT. The rearrangement uses TRBV12-5 and TRBJ2-2, with no clear D. This CDR3 has 15 amino acids. Germline-derived CDR1 and CDR2 are LGHNT and FRNRAP. The V gene lost 6 bases and the J gene lost 1 base, with 12 bases spanning the gap.

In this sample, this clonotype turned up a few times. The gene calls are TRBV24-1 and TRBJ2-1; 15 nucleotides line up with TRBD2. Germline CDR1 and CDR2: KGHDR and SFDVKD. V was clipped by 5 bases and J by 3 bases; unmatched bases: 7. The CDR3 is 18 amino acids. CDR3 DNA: TGTGCCACCAGTGGTAGCGGGACTAGCGGGAGGAACTACAATGAGCAGTTCTTC. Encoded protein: CATSGSGTSGRNYNEQFF.

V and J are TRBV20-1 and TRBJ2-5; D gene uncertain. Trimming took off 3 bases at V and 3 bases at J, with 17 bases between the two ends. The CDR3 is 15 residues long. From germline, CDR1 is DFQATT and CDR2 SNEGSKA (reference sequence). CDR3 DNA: TGCAGTGCTAGCTATAGTCCGGCCGGTGAAGAGACCCAGTACTTC. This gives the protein CSASYSPAGEETQYF.

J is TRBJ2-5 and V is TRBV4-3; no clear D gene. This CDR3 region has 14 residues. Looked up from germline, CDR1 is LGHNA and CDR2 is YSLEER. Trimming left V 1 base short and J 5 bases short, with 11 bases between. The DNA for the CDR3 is TGCGCCAGCAGCCAAGGCCCGAGCTTCGAGACCCAGTACTTC. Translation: CASSQGPSFETQYF.

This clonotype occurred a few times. CDR3 sequence reads: CASSYTYGTHGETQYF. CDR3 nucleotide sequence: TGTGCCAGCAGTTATACTTACGGGACTCACGGGGAGACCCAGTACTTC. The chain combines TRBV6-5 with TRBJ2-5, with D perhaps matching TRBD2 (6 bases). This CDR3 region has 16 residues. V lost 3 bases, J lost 5 bases, and 19 bases lay in between. Germline V CDR1 and CDR2: MNHEY, SVGAGI.

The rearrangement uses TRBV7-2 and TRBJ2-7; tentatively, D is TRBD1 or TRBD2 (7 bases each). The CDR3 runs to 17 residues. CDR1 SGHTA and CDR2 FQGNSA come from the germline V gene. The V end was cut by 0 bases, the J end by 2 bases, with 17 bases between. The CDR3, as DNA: TGTGCCAGCAGCTTAGCGCGAGGGAGGGGGCAACCCTACGAGCAGTACTTC. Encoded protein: CASSLARGRGQPYEQYF.